This T cell receptor (beta chain) emerged from a study of Ad26.COV2.S vaccination and SARS-CoV-2 variants. Looking at the study overall: Administration of Ad26.COV2.S was intramuscular, either once or twice 56 days apart. Points from the study as a whole: The TCR-based breadth and depth measures might underestimate overall T cell responses.

The treatment was: around 19 received Ad26.COV2.S at low or high dose, single or two shots; five or six received placebo; per-sample allocation not given. The study sampled participants on day 63 after the first vaccine or placebo injection. The table came from immunoSEQ multiplex PCR; TCRdb's copy has only in-frame clones and leaves some out. The data contain about 280,000 clones, approximately 89% of them seen just once; the ten biggest clones take up around 3.5%. Per the germline V gene, CDR1 is MDHEN and CDR2 is SYDVKM. This CDR3 region has 17 residues. The ends were cut back, 2 bases at V and 6 bases at J, with 23 bases in the middle. Comment on this clone: No antigen is known for it.

Sequences were derived from peripheral blood, sampled in a trial of Ad26.COV2.S vaccine versus placebo. The sequence derives from a person between 18 and 60 years old who received the Ad26.COV2.S COVID-19 vaccine or a placebo. V usage is TRBV28 and J usage is TRBJ2-7; perhaps TRBD1 as D (6 bases). In DNA, the CDR3 is TGTGCCAGCAGTTTACCCTTAGCCACAGGGAAGGTAGGCGAGCAGTACTTC. It yields the protein CASSLPLATGKVGEQYF.